This entry lists 25 T cell receptor beta chains sequenced from one sample in a study of T cell responses to AZD1222 COVID-19 vaccine. Clones were read by immunoSEQ multiplex PCR, and TCRdb kept only the in-frame ones, dropping some. The sample lists fewer than 150,000 clones, around 90% seen once, with more than 3% in the top ten. This material consisted of peripheral blood, taken 28 days after the second AZD1222 dose. These receptors came from an adult who received the AZD1222 COVID-19 vaccine.

The rearrangement links TRBV7-2 to TRBJ1-6; D ambiguous. This CDR3 is built from 16 residues. CDR1 is SGHTA, CDR2 FQGNSA, per germline. The V end lost 4 bases, the J end lost 5 bases, and 15 bases lay between the germline ends. The CDR3 sequence: CASSYRRVGDNSPLHF. CDR3 nucleotide sequence: TGTGCCAGCAGCTATAGAAGGGTCGGCGATAATTCACCCCTCCACTTT. The full variable domain, rest sourced from reference TRBV7-2 and TRBJ1-6, is GAGVSQSPSNKVTEKGKDVELRCDPISGHTALYWYRQSLGQGLEFLIYFQGNSAPDKSGLPSDRFSAERTGGSVSTLTIQRTQQEDSAVYLCASSYRRVGDNSPLHFGNGTRLTVT.

The rearrangement uses TRBV5-1 and TRBJ1-6; D may be TRBD1 (6 bases). The CDR3 sequence is 14 residues long. CDR1 SGHRS and CDR2 YFSETQ come from the germline V gene. Trimming left V 0 bases short and J 9 bases short, with 10 bases between. As DNA, the CDR3 is TGCGCCAGCAGCTTGGGTTCAGGGGCTTCACCCCTCCACTTT. It translates to CASSLGSGASPLHF. The variable domain in full, with the rest retrieved from reference TRBV5-1 and TRBJ1-6, is KAGVTQTPRYLIKTRGQQVTLSCSPISGHRSVSWYQQTPGQGLQFLFEYFSETQRNKGNFPGRFSGRQFSNSRSEMNVSTLELGDSALYLCASSLGSGASPLHFGNGTRLTVT.

The rearrangement joins TRBV12-3 or TRBV12-4 to TRBJ1-5; D possibly corresponds to TRBD1 (6 bases). Trimming removed 7 bases at V and 5 bases at J, with 12 bases between. The CDR3 runs 13 residues. This CDR3 reads CASNFEGDQPQHF. The CDR3 nucleotides are TGTGCCAGCAATTTCGAGGGGGATCAGCCCCAGCATTTT.

This rearrangement joins TRBV2 to TRBJ2-2; possible D gene TRBD1, 5 bases. Deletions cut 4 bases from V and 1 base from J, with 10 bases between. The CDR3 is 15 amino acids. CDR1 SNHLY and CDR2 FYNNEI come from the germline V gene. The CDR3 DNA reads TGTGCCAGCAGTGCCAGGGTTGGGAACACCGGGGAGCTGTTTTTT. This codes for CASSARVGNTGELFF.

The CDR3 is CASRSVYSRDNSPLHF. Written as DNA, the CDR3 is TGTGCCAGCAGGTCGGTCTACAGCAGGGACAATTCACCCCTCCACTTT. The J gene is TRBJ1-6, the V gene TRBV27; the D gene is possibly TRBD1 (5 bases). CDR3 size: 16 residues. CDR1 is MNHEY and CDR2 is SMNVEV in the germline V gene (reference sequence). V shed 6 bases and J shed 7 bases, with 19 bases lying between them.

The chain joins TRBV19 to TRBJ1-3, with a possible D match to TRBD1 (5 bases). CDR3 length equals 14 residues. Germline CDR1 is LNHDA and CDR2 is SQIVND (reference sequence). The ends were cut back, 7 bases at V and 2 bases at J, with 12 bases in the middle. In DNA form, the CDR3 reads TGTGCCAGTATTAACGGGGACGCTGGAAACACCATATATTTT. It encodes CASINGDAGNTIYF.

The gene calls are TRBV28 and TRBJ1-5, with D unresolved. The germline V and J ends were trimmed by 11 bases and 6 bases, with 14 bases remaining between them. Germline values: CDR1 MDHEN, CDR2 SYDVKM. CDR3 length: 12 amino acids. CDR3 DNA: TGTGCCGTCACGGGATCTGGTCAGCCCCAGCATTTT. Encoded protein: CAVTGSGQPQHF.

This clone has only one observation. The J gene is TRBJ2-1, the V gene TRBV7-3; D is unresolved. Trimming took off 5 bases at V and 2 bases at J, with 7 bases between the two ends. The CDR3 runs 13 residues. Germline V gene sequence: CDR1 SGHTA, CDR2 FQGTGA. As DNA, the CDR3 is TGTGCCAGCAGCCCCGCTACCTACAATGAGCAGTTCTTC. Translation gives CASSPATYNEQFF.

The chain is built from TRBV30 and TRBJ1-5, with a possible D match to TRBD1 (5 bases). The CDR3 runs to 15 residues. CDR1 is GTSNPN, CDR2 SVGIG, per germline (reference sequence). V lost 5 bases to trimming and J lost 3 bases, with 17 bases between them. The CDR3: CAWDPGQSNNQPQHF. CDR3 DNA sequence: TGTGCCTGGGACCCGGGGCAAAGTAACAATCAGCCCCAGCATTTT.

This chain uses TRBV5-1 with TRBJ2-3; TRBD2 agrees at 11 bases. The CDR3 is 15 residues long. Germline V gene sequence: CDR1 SGHRS, CDR2 YFSETQ. Germline trimming cut 0 bases from V and 7 bases from J; bases unmatched to any gene: 4. In nucleotides, the CDR3 is TGCGCCAGCAGCTTGGCGCTAGCGGGGGGTAATACGCAGTATTTT. Its protein is CASSLALAGGNTQYF.

The rearrangement links TRBV14 to TRBJ2-5; D is unclear. CDR1 and CDR2 from the germline V gene are SGHDN and FVKESK. The CDR3 loop spans 13 amino acids. V lost 4 bases and J lost 3, with 9 bases in between. The CDR3 DNA reads TGTGCCAGCAGCCGAGACTCAAAAGAGACCCAGTACTTC. Amino acids: CASSRDSKETQYF.

The V gene is TRBV9, the J gene TRBJ1-2; a weak D match, TRBD1 (5 bases). Germline values: CDR1 SGDLS, CDR2 YYNGEE. This CDR3 is 14 amino acids long. Deletions cut 5 bases from V and 4 bases from J, with 15 bases between. The CDR3 nucleotides are TGTGCCAGCAGTGAAACAGGAGCACTCTATGGCTACACCTTC. Translation gives CASSETGALYGYTF.

The V call is TRBV11-1, the J call TRBJ2-7; D possibly corresponds to TRBD1 (6 bases). Trimming pared 3 bases from V and 2 bases from J, leaving 14 bases between. The CDR3 is made up of 15 amino acids. Germline V gives CDR1 SGHAT, CDR2 FQDESV (reference sequence). The CDR3 here is CASSFRQALTYEQYF. The DNA of the CDR3 is TGTGCCAGCAGCTTCAGACAGGCCCTGACCTACGAGCAGTACTTC.

The chain recombines TRBV2 with TRBJ2-2; the D gene is possibly TRBD1 (7 bases). Trimming shortened V by 8 bases and J by 4 bases, and 17 bases separated the two germline ends. CDR3 length equals 15 residues. Germline V gene sequence: CDR1 SNHLY, CDR2 FYNNEI. The CDR3, as DNA: TGTGCCAGCGCCCGAGCAGGGGGGAGCACCGGGGAGCTGTTTTTT. Translated: CASARAGGSTGELFF.

This clone was recorded once. V usage is TRBV28 and J usage is TRBJ2-6, with D uncertain. From germline, CDR1 is MDHEN and CDR2 SYDVKM. There are 13 residues in the CDR3. The V end lost 6 bases, the J end lost 4 bases, and 7 bases lay between the germline ends. The CDR3 reads CASRLGGANVLTF. CDR3 nucleotides: TGTGCCAGCAGACTGGGGGGGGCCAACGTCCTGACTTTC.

The chain is built from TRBV18 and TRBJ2-3; TRBD1 matches 7 bases. Germline V gene data show CDR1 as KGHSH and CDR2 as LQKENI. V was clipped by 3 bases and J by 2 bases; unmatched bases: 11. The CDR3 is 17 amino acids. The CDR3 loop reads CASSPLRSGQPTDTQYF. CDR3 DNA sequence: TGTGCCAGCTCACCCCTGCGCTCGGGACAGCCCACAGATACGCAGTATTTT.

The gene calls are TRBV11-3 and TRBJ2-7; D perhaps matches TRBD2 (8 bases). The germline V gene encodes CDR1 SGHNT and CDR2 YENEEA. V was clipped by 2 bases and J by 3 bases, with 14 bases between them. The CDR3 covers 15 residues. Here the CDR3 reads CASSLRSGDSYEQYF. In DNA form, the CDR3 reads TGTGCCAGCAGCTTACGTAGCGGGGACAGCTACGAGCAGTACTTC.

The V and J genes are TRBV28 and TRBJ1-1; unclear D gene. Trimming removed 6 bases from V and 6 bases from J, with 8 bases in between. Germline CDR1 and CDR2: MDHEN and SYDVKM. The CDR3 runs to 11 residues. The CDR3 region has the DNA TGTGCCAGCAGATTTAGGGCTGAAGCTTTCTTT. Residues: CASRFRAEAFF.

The chain employs TRBV28 and TRBJ2-1; D may be TRBD2 (5 bases). With 6 bases removed from V and 0 bases from J, the gap between germline ends came to 21 bases. The V gene's germline CDR1 is MDHEN and CDR2 SYDVKM. This CDR3 region has 18 residues. CDR3 bases: TGTGCCAGCAGCACCAACTCTAAAGCGGCAAACTCCTACAATGAGCAGTTCTTC. This gives the protein CASSTNSKAANSYNEQFF. The whole variable domain, remainder taken from reference TRBV28 and TRBJ2-1, is DVKVTQSSRYLVKRTGEKVFLECVQDMDHENMFWYRQDPGLGLRLIYFSYDVKMKEKGDIPEGYSVSREKKERFSLILESASTNQTSMYLCASSTNSKAANSYNEQFFGPGTRLTVL.

Here the CDR3 reads CASSRDRVPNTGELFF. The CDR3 bases are TGTGCCAGCAGCCGTGACAGGGTACCGAACACCGGGGAGCTGTTTTTT. This rearrangement joins TRBV6-6 to TRBJ2-2; 7 nucleotides align to TRBD1. The CDR3 is made up of 16 amino acids. Germline CDR1 is MNHNY and CDR2 is SVGAGI (reference sequence). Trimming at V came to 6 bases and at J to 0 bases, leaving 7 bases not matched to a gene.

This chain connects TRBV28 to TRBJ2-5; a weak D match, TRBD2 (5 bases). The CDR3 loop spans 13 amino acids. Trimming cost V 11 bases and J 5 bases, with 18 bases left between them. Germline lookup yields CDR1 MDHEN and CDR2 SYDVKM. The CDR3 loop reads CALARAPGETQYF. The CDR3 DNA reads TGTGCCCTGGCCCGGGCACCGGGGGAGACCCAGTACTTC.

CDR3 loop: CASSSDRQGWYEKLFF. CDR3 DNA sequence: TGTGCCAGCAGTTCAGACCGACAGGGGTGGTACGAAAAACTGTTTTTT. The chain uses TRBV7-9 and TRBJ1-4; 8 bases are shared with TRBD1. From germline, CDR1 is SEHNR and CDR2 FQNEAQ (reference sequence). The V and J ends lost 6 bases and 8 bases, in that order; junction bases with no gene match: 14. CDR3 length: 16 residues.

The rearrangement links TRBV28 to TRBJ2-7; D not resolved. Trimming left V 4 bases short and J 2 bases short, with 6 bases between. Germline CDR1 reads MDHEN; CDR2 reads SYDVKM. The CDR3 contains 12 residues. CDR3 in amino acids: CASSSPAYEQYF. The DNA of the CDR3 is TGTGCCAGCAGTTCTCCGGCCTACGAGCAGTACTTC.

The V call is TRBV11-1, the J call TRBJ2-7; D not certain. This CDR3 is built from 15 residues. V shed 2 bases and J shed 3 bases, with 14 bases lying between them. Germline CDR1 is SGHAT and CDR2 is FQDESV (reference sequence). CDR3 bases: TGTGCCAGCAGCTTACTTGCCCGGGCTGACTACGAGCAGTACTTC. Translation: CASSLLARADYEQYF.

The chain recombines TRBV18 with TRBJ2-5; tentatively, D is TRBD1 (5 bases). CDR1 and CDR2 from the germline V gene are KGHSH and LQKENI. This CDR3 spans 14 amino acids. V shed 6 bases and J shed 2 bases, with 13 bases lying between them. CDR3 DNA sequence: TGTGCCAGCTCCCGTGACAGTATGCAAGAGACCCAGTACTTC. Translation: CASSRDSMQETQYF.